This T cell receptor beta chain comes out of a study of T cells in Graves' hyperthyroidism and ophthalmopathy. Note on this clonotype: The antigen is not known. A much larger clone differs from this one at a single base, so this may be a read error. The CDR3 does not end in the conserved phenylalanine or tryptophan, so this is likely a read error.

Regarding the study as a whole: Blood held most thyroid clonotypes expanded above 0.001 frequency.

The CDR3 runs to 13 residues. CDR1 and CDR2 from the germline V gene are SGHVS and FQNEAQ. The junction had 8 bases not matched to a gene; V was cut back by 5 bases and J by 8 bases. Amplification of TCR beta CDR3 regions was performed using RNA transcripts as template. During a first-round RT-PCR of the TCR CDR3, the HTBI primer set was used. TCRdb re-called the multiplex PCR reads through MiXCR, storing one row per CDR3 protein. This table holds about 640,000 distinct CDR3 sequences, roughly 46% found once. The chain recombines TRBV7-8 with TRBJ1-2; 7 nucleotides agree with TRBD1. Sequencing was done on a sample of peripheral blood or thyroid tissue (not recorded which). This receptor was identified in an adult man with Graves' disease, either hyperthyroidism or ophthalmopathy (not recorded which). This CDR3 reads CASSTNRGQGYTC. DNA for the CDR3: TGTGCCAGCAGCACAAACAGGGGCCAGGGCTACACCTGC.